The T cell receptor (beta chain) under discussion was sequenced for a study of blood T cells in healthy people across ages. Study findings and constraints: The long-lived group displayed more naive CD4+ cells, plus higher diversity, than the aged donors did.

Then a second PCR, running about 6 to 12 cycles, was carried out with a sample-barcoded 5' primer and a J-beta primer mix. MiXCR, run by TCRdb on the 5' RACE reads, gives a single entry per CDR3 protein. The sample shows some 760,000 distinct CDR3 sequences, 20% to 25% of them seen only once. Details on this clonotype: The antigen is unknown.

V dropped 8 bases and J dropped 4; count of bases not matched to a gene: 10. Germline CDR1 LGHDT, CDR2 YNNKEL (reference sequence). This CDR3 region has 15 residues. These sequences were also reported in another study, on T cells of mothers and their children. According to that study: Sample barcodes and 2-4 random nucleotides were added by the M1S primer of the second PCR. Related mother-child pairs shared marginally more repertoire than unrelated pairs, though not significantly.

The receptor was derived from a boy aged 5-17 years in good health. This chain connects TRBV3-1 to TRBJ2-1, with TRBD2 matching 8 bases. The sample consisted of blood. The CDR3 is CASAALSGSYNEQFF. The CDR3 nucleotides read TGTGCCAGCGCTGCACTCAGCGGGAGTTACAATGAGCAGTTCTTC.